This TCR beta chain is from a study of OX40 agonist ivuxolimab in advanced cancers. Here immunoSEQ multiplex PCR was the method, and the copy in TCRdb shows in-frame clones only, minus some. The sample includes 76,000 or so clones, roughly 93% seen only once; the top ten take around 6%. Germline lookup yields CDR1 SQVTM and CDR2 ANQGSEA. This CDR3 has 15 residues. V trimming: 7 bases; J trimming: 3 bases; junction bases outside the gene matches: 12. The rearrangement uses TRBV29-1 and TRBJ2-5; 9 bases fit TRBD1. This receptor was identified in an adult with an advanced solid tumor such as melanoma, head and neck, liver or kidney cancer. Sequencing used CD4+ or CD8+ T cells sorted from blood, obtained in a trial of the OX40 agonist ivuxolimab. In DNA, the CDR3 is TGCAGCGCCTGGACAGGGGATAATACAGAAGAGACCCAGTACTTC. Translating it yields CSAWTGDNTEETQYF.